This T cell receptor beta chain was profiled in a study of OX40 agonist ivuxolimab in advanced cancers. Study-wide results and limits: Low normalized T-cell clonal expansion also characterized some of the nonresponders. At doses 0.1 to 3.0 mg/kg, CD4+ and CD8+ clones expanded.

Remarks on this clone: Its antigen is as yet unknown.

The cohort excluded patients with autoimmune disease history or systemic immunosuppression. Profiling relied on immunoSEQ multiplex PCR, and the TCRdb table lists in-frame clones only, not all of them. The repertoire includes just over 90,000 clones, 94% of them detected once, and 2% to 3% sits in the top ten. The CDR3 has 13 amino acids. The germline gives CDR1 MNHEY, CDR2 SMNVEV (reference sequence). With 2 bases removed from V and 3 bases from J, the gap between germline ends came to 5 bases. This chain connects TRBV27 to TRBJ1-5, with D hard to call. The sequenced sample was CD4+ or CD8+ T cells sorted from blood, obtained in a trial of the OX40 agonist ivuxolimab. The clonotype originates from an adult with an advanced solid tumor such as melanoma, head and neck, liver or kidney cancer. CDR3 nucleotides: TGTGCCAGCAGTTTAGGAGTCAATCAGCCCCAGCATTTT. This sequence encodes CASSLGVNQPQHF.